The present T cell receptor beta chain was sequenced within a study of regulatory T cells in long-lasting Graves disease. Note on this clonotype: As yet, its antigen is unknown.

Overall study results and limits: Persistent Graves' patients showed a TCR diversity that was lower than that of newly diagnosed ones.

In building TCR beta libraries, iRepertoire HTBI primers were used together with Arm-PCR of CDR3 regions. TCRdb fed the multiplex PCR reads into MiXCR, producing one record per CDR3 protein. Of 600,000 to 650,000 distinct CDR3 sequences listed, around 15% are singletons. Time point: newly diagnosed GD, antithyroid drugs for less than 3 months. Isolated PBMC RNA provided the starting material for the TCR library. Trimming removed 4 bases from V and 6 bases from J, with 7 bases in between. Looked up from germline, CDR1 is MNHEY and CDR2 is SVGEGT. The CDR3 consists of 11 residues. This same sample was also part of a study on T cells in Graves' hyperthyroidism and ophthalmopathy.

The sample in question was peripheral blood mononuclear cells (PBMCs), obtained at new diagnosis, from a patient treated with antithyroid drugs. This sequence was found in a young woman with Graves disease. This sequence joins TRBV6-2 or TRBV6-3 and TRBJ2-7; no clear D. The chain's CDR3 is CASSSPVEQYF. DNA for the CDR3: TGTGCCAGCAGTTCCCCTGTCGAGCAGTACTTC.